Below, 29 T cell receptor delta chains from the same sample are listed, as sequenced in a study of γδ T cells in repeated Plasmodium falciparum infection. Flow sorting of PBMC yielded separate Vgamma9/Vdelta2+ and Vdelta2-negative gammadelta T cell populations for bulk repertoire analysis. TCRdb re-analyzed the multiplex PCR reads via CATT. The sample yields approximately 60,000 delta-chain clones, 1.7% seen once. Input material: gamma-delta T cells from blood. The source is a pool of human donors (malaria-infected and uninfected, not separated).

The sample holds a few counts of this clone. This probably arose from a read error, given a far larger clone one base away. The sample contains more than one DNA sequence encoding this CDR3. The V call is TRDV1, the J call TRDJ1, with 9 bases identical to TRDD3. TCRdb lists no J gene, so it was determined here by aligning the DNA to germline. The CDR3 sequence is 17 residues long. CDR1 is TSWWSYY, CDR2 QGS, per germline. CDR3 region: CALGELSGTGGPDKLIF. In DNA form, the CDR3 reads TGTGCCCTTGGGGAACTCTCCGGTACTGGGGGACCCGATAAACTCATCTTT.

The V call is TRDV1, the J call TRDJ1, with 8 bases matching TRDD3. No J gene was available from TCRdb, and it was assigned here by a germline match of the DNA. Germline loops: CDR1 TSWWSYY, CDR2 QGS. This CDR3 contains 17 residues. V was pared by 0 bases and J by 4 bases, with 10 bases of the junction left unmatched. CDR3 bases: TGTGCTCTTGGGGAACTAGGACACCGGGGGATAGACGATAAACTCATCTTT. Protein product: CALGELGHRGIDDKLIF.

Comment on this clone: The identical CDR3 is also encoded by other nucleotide sequences in the sample. The chain couples TRDV1 to TRDJ1; maybe TRDD3 (5 bases). TCRdb records no J gene; here it was assigned by comparing the DNA to germline. This CDR3 has 26 amino acids. The V gene lost 4 bases and the J gene lost 0 bases, with 45 bases spanning the gap. CDR1 is TSWWSYY and CDR2 is QGS in the germline V gene. The CDR3 DNA sequence: TGTGCTCTTGGGGGCCTGATAAAGTGGTCCTTGGACCCCCGATCAAAATTCTACTGGTACACCGATAAACTCATCTTT. Amino acid sequence: CALGGLIKWSLDPRSKFYWYTDKLIF.

This clone was observed a handful of times. TCRdb shows a much larger clone's protein in place of this DNA's translation, and the two differ at residue 14, likely through a read error; the protein shown is translated from the DNA. The rearrangement links TRDV1 to TRDJ1, with 11 bases identical to TRDD3. Germline CDR1 TSWWSYY, CDR2 QGS. This CDR3 is built from 20 residues. The junction had 18 bases not matched to a gene; V was cut back by 4 bases and J by 2 bases. CDR3 nucleotide sequence: TGTGCTCTTGGGGCCGCCTTCGGCTGGTGGGGGATACGGGAGACCGATAAACTCATCTTT. The encoded protein is CALGAAFGWWGIRETDKLIF.

In the case of this clone: The TCRdb protein, from a much larger clone, departs from this DNA's translation at residue 20, likely by read error; the protein shown derives from the DNA. V gene TRDV1 combines with J gene TRDJ1; 10 bases line up with TRDD3. There are 23 residues in the CDR3. In germline, CDR1 is TSWWSYY, CDR2 QGS. The DNA of the CDR3 is TGTGCTCTTGGGAAAGGGTCCTACGAATCGACTGGGGGATTCTACCTGTACACCGATAGACTCATCTTT. This translates into CALGKGSYESTGGFYLYTDRLIF.

Comment on this clone: TCRdb's protein, taken from a much larger clone, differs from this DNA's translation at residue 8, likely owing to a read error; the protein displayed comes from the DNA. The V call is TRDV2, the J call TRDJ1; 10 bases are a match to TRDD3. TCRdb carries no J gene annotation; the J gene was assigned here by matching the DNA with germline. The CDR3 runs 21 residues. The ends lost 3 bases at V and 8 bases at J; junction bases unmatched: 29. Germline values: CDR1 GEAIGNYY, CDR2 EKD. In nucleotides, the CDR3 is TGTGCCTGTGACCCTATGATTTCCCACCGGGGGATACGAAGATCCTACTCGAAACTCATCTTT. Translation: CACDPMISHRGIRRSYSKLIF.

As for this clone: Given a far larger clone just one base away, this is likely a sequencing read error. This specimen includes other DNA sequences encoding the same CDR3. The chain carries TRDV3 and TRDJ4; the match to TRDD3 covers 7 bases. TCRdb supplies no J gene; here it was assigned by aligning the nucleotide sequence to germline. J lost 5 bases, V lost 1 base, and 31 bases had no gene match. Germline V CDR1 and CDR2: TVYSNPD, GDNSRS (reference sequence). The CDR3 runs 20 residues. The chain's CDR3 is CAFKGPRQKWLGGARGPLIF. CDR3 nucleotides: TGTGCCTTTAAAGGTCCCCGCCAGAAGTGGCTGGGGGGAGCCCGGGGGCCCCTGATCTTT.

Remarks on this clone: It differs at one base from a far larger clone, so likely a read error. The sample contains more than one DNA sequence encoding this CDR3. The gene calls are TRDV1 and TRDJ2; TRDD3 agrees at 12 bases. Here the J gene came from matching the DNA to germline, since TCRdb omits it. CDR1 and CDR2 from the germline V gene are TSWWSYY and QGS. The CDR3 extends over 17 amino acids. With V trimmed by 5 bases and J by 4 bases, 8 bases remained unmatched. The CDR3 reads CALGFTGGYPPTAQLFF. Here the CDR3 DNA reads TGTGCTCTTGGGTTTACTGGGGGATACCCCCCGACAGCACAACTCTTCTTT.

This clone occurred a few times. The protein TCRdb gives is from a much larger clone and does not agree with this DNA's translation at residue 10, likely a read error; the protein shown here comes from the DNA. This rearrangement joins TRAV38-2/DV8 to TRDJ1; the match to TRDD3 covers 7 bases. The J gene, absent from TCRdb, was called here by matching the DNA to germline. The CDR3 totals 22 residues. CDR1 TSESDYY and CDR2 QEAYKQQN come from the germline V gene. V trimming: 7 bases; J trimming: 0 bases; junction bases outside the gene matches: 30. This chain's CDR3 is CAYRPFLFGEHWGPQYTDKLIF. Written as DNA, the CDR3 is TGTGCTTATCGTCCATTCCTGTTCGGAGAGCACTGGGGACCTCAGTACACCGATAAACTCATCTTT.

Comment on this clone: TCRdb pairs this DNA with a much larger clone's protein that differs at residue 6, likely a read error; the protein shown was translated from the DNA. The V call is TRDV2, the J call TRDJ1, with 10 bases aligning to TRDD3. Germline lookup yields CDR1 GEAIGNYY and CDR2 EKD. The CDR3 contains 25 residues. V was clipped by 3 bases and J by 0 bases; unmatched bases: 33. Here the CDR3 reads CACDPVRSSSYSWGILRAYTDKLIF. The CDR3 DNA sequence: TGTGCCTGTGACCCGGTCCGTTCAAGTTCCTACTCGTGGGGGATACTAAGGGCGTACACCGATAAACTCATCTTT.

A remark on this clone: A far larger clone lies a single base away; this is likely a read error. The rearrangement uses TRDV1 and TRDJ1; D uncertain. No J gene is reported in TCRdb; it was inferred here by comparing the DNA with germline. Germline CDR1 TSWWSYY, CDR2 QGS. Trimming shortened V by 1 base and J by 0 bases, and 24 bases separated the two germline ends. This CDR3 has 20 amino acids. CDR3 DNA: TGTGCTCTTGGGGAACCCGCAACCCAGGTAGTGATGGCGTACACCGATAAACTCATCTTT. Protein: CALGEPATQVVMAYTDKLIF.

With regard to this clone: Only one base separates this from a far larger clonotype, so it likely reflects a read error. Other DNA sequences of this sample code for an identical CDR3. This sequence joins TRDV1 and TRDJ1; 8 nucleotides agree with TRDD3. Germline V lookup: CDR1 TSWWSYY, CDR2 QGS. The CDR3 extends over 18 amino acids. The CDR3 DNA is TGTGCTCTCGGGGAACCTCTTCGAGAGGGGGATAGTGCCGGGAAACTCATCTTT. Translation: CALGEPLREGDSAGKLIF.

In its sample, this clone was seen many times. TCRdb shows a much larger clone's protein in place of this DNA's translation, and the two differ at residue 3, likely through a read error; the protein shown is translated from the DNA. The CDR3 region has the DNA TGTGCCCGTGACACCGAGAGGGGATACTTTCGGACCGATAAACTCATCTTT. This encodes CARDTERGYFRTDKLIF. The chain links TRDV2 to TRDJ1; 8 nucleotides align to TRDD3. The CDR3 covers 17 residues. Germline CDR1 is GEAIGNYY and CDR2 is EKD.

This clone was found a few times. The protein in TCRdb stems from a much larger clone and differs at residue 16 from this DNA's translation, likely a read error; here the protein is translated from the DNA. V gene TRDV1 combines with J gene TRDJ1, with 12 bases fitting TRDD3. After removal of 0 bases from V and 2 bases from J, the junction contained 19 bases not matched to a gene. CDR1 and CDR2 (germline): TSWWSYY, QGS. CDR3 length: 22 residues. CDR3 region: CALGELQILWRTGGYFTDKLIF. The CDR3, as DNA: TGTGCTCTTGGGGAACTTCAGATCCTATGGAGAACTGGGGGATACTTTACCGATAAACTCATCTTT.

Regarding this clone: TCRdb has a much larger clone's protein, which differs at residue 11 from the translation of this DNA, likely because of a read error; what is shown is the protein translated from the DNA. The chain recombines TRDV1 with TRDJ1, with 9 bases fitting TRDD3. Germline matching of the DNA provided the J gene here, since TCRdb leaves it blank. The germline V gene has CDR1 TSWWSYY and CDR2 QGS. V was clipped by 4 bases and J by 4 bases; unmatched bases: 22. CDR3 length: 20 residues. CDR3 nucleotides: TGTGCTCTTGGGGGGCACTACTGGGGGACGGGGAGGGAAGTTGGCGATAAACTCATCTTT. Encoded protein: CALGGHYWGTGREVGDKLIF.

A few counts support this clone. The protein given by TCRdb reflects a much larger clone and differs at residue 6 from this DNA's translation, likely from a read error; the protein shown is the DNA's translation. The chain employs TRDV1 and TRDJ1, with D tentatively TRDD3 (5 bases). The J gene, missing from TCRdb, was assigned here through DNA to germline matching. V lost 2 bases to trimming and J lost 8 bases, with 9 bases between them. The CDR3 extends over 12 amino acids. The V gene's germline CDR1 is TSWWSYY and CDR2 QGS. For the CDR3, the DNA is TGTGCTCTTGGGGAATGGGGCCACAAACTCATCTTT. Translation gives CALGEWGHKLIF.

This clone was counted ten times or more. With a much larger clone just one base away, this may be a read error. Other DNA sequences in the same sample also yield this CDR3. The chain employs TRDV1 and TRDJ1; unclear D gene. Germline V gene sequence: CDR1 TSWWSYY, CDR2 QGS. With 0 bases removed from V and 5 bases from J, the gap between germline ends came to 34 bases. This CDR3 has 22 amino acids. The chain's CDR3 is CALGELYRAALFSLTLKDKLIF. CDR3 nucleotides: TGTGCTCTTGGGGAACTCTACCGAGCGGCGTTGTTCTCCCTAACCCTTAAGGATAAACTCATCTTT.

As regards this clone: The protein given by TCRdb reflects a much larger clone and differs at residue 13 from this DNA's translation, likely from a read error; the protein shown is the DNA's translation. In DNA, the CDR3 is TGTGCTCTTGGGGAATGGCATTTCCTACCTCTTGGGGGTAGGGGCTACACCTATAAACTCATCTTT. Protein: CALGEWHFLPLGGRGYTYKLIF. This chain uses TRDV1 with TRDJ1; perhaps TRDD2 as D (7 bases). Because TCRdb records no J gene, it was assigned here through a match of the DNA to germline. CDR3 length equals 22 residues. Germline CDR1 and CDR2: TSWWSYY and QGS.

This clone was counted ten times or more. This likely reflects a read error, since a far larger clone is one base away. Additional DNA sequences in this sample encode the identical CDR3. The chain links TRDV1 to TRDJ1; D possibly corresponds to TRDD3 (5 bases). In the absence of a J gene in TCRdb, the DNA was matched to germline to assign it here. The CDR3 contains 19 residues. V was shortened by 0 bases and J by 5 bases, with 25 bases between the two germline ends. Germline assignment: CDR1 TSWWSYY and CDR2 QGS. The CDR3 is CALGELGFLRTPGMDKLIF. In DNA, the CDR3 is TGTGCTCTTGGGGAACTAGGCTTTCTACGAACCCCTGGGATGGATAAACTCATCTTT.

This clone was found many times. TCRdb assigns this DNA the protein of a much larger clone, which departs from its translation at residue 20; this likely reflects a read error, and the protein shown comes from translating the DNA. V and J are TRDV1 and TRDJ1, with TRDD3 matching over 12 bases. There are 22 residues in the CDR3. Looked up from germline, CDR1 is TSWWSYY and CDR2 is QGS. Here the CDR3 reads CALGESFSSSLLGDTGTDKPIF. The CDR3 coding sequence is TGTGCTCTTGGGGAATCCTTCTCTTCCTCGCTACTGGGGGATACTGGGACCGATAAACCCATCTTT.

This clone was seen a handful of times. A read error likely explains this, since a far larger clone differs by one base. The same CDR3 arises from other DNA sequences in this sample as well. As DNA, the CDR3 is TGTGCCTGTGACACCGTTGGTAGTGCGGTAAAAGGGGGATACGCAGCCGCCACCGATAAACTCATCTTT. Encoded protein: CACDTVGSAVKGGYAAATDKLIF. The chain couples TRDV2 to TRDJ1; 10 nucleotides match TRDD3. Germline matching of the DNA provided the J gene here, since TCRdb leaves it blank. Looked up from germline, CDR1 is GEAIGNYY and CDR2 is EKD. The CDR3 spans 23 residues. The V segment lost 0 bases and the J segment 1 base; nucleotides outside the gene matches: 25.

As regards this clone: TCRdb assigns this DNA the protein of a much larger clone, which departs from its translation at residue 4; this likely reflects a read error, and the protein shown comes from translating the DNA. V gene TRDV1 combines with J gene TRDJ1, with D perhaps matching TRDD2 (7 bases). The J gene, not given by TCRdb, was assigned here from a germline match of the nucleotide sequence. Germline CDR1 is TSWWSYY and CDR2 is QGS. The CDR3 length is 23 residues. For the CDR3, the DNA is TGTGCTCTTAGGGAACCGTTTCCTACTACCGGCCTCTGGGGCTGGGGACACACCGATAAACTCATCTTT. It encodes CALREPFPTTGLWGWGHTDKLIF.

This clone has only a few counts. The protein TCRdb gives is from a much larger clone and does not agree with this DNA's translation at residue 9, likely a read error; the protein shown here comes from the DNA. J is TRDJ1 and V is TRDV2; TRDD3 agrees at 11 bases. In the absence of a J gene in TCRdb, the DNA was matched to germline to assign it here. From germline, CDR1 is GEAIGNYY and CDR2 EKD. There are 23 residues in the CDR3. After removal of 5 bases from V and 2 bases from J, the junction contained 30 bases not matched to a gene. In DNA, the CDR3 is TGTGCCTGTGTAGTCCGAGGATTCGAGGCTAGGGTTCGACTGGGGGATAATACCGATAAACTCATCTTT. Amino acids: CACVVRGFEARVRLGDNTDKLIF.

This clone turned up a few times. TCRdb shows a much larger clone's protein in place of this DNA's translation, and the two differ at residue 12, likely through a read error; the protein shown is translated from the DNA. TRDV2 is the V gene, and the J gene was not called; the table's D call, TRDD3, was not checked against the DNA. The germline CDR1 and CDR2 sequences are GEAIGNYY and EKD. The CDR3 totals 16 residues. The CDR3 nucleotides read TGTGCCTGTGACACTCTTACTGGGGGACCAGACTTAATGCTCATCTTT. Its translation is CACDTLTGGPDLMLIF.

At least ten counts were recorded for this clone. This DNA's translation differs at residue 14 from TCRdb's protein, which comes from a much larger clone; a read error is likely, and the protein shown is translated from the DNA. The V call is TRDV1, the J call TRDJ1; D not certain. The CDR3 length is 17 residues. Per the germline V gene, CDR1 is TSWWSYY and CDR2 is QGS. CDR3 in DNA: TGTGCTCTTGGGGATACATTCCAGGGAGGGTACAACGATGAACTCATCTTT. This gives the protein CALGDTFQGGYNDELIF.

Comment on this clone: The mismatch at residues 6 and 23 between this DNA's translation and the TCRdb protein of a much larger clone likely reflects a read error; the protein shown is translated from the DNA. The CDR3 sequence is CAYSSLSTFLQYPYWGIRATDKPIF. The CDR3 region has the DNA TGTGCTTATAGTAGCCTTTCGACCTTCCTCCAATACCCGTACTGGGGGATCCGAGCCACCGATAAACCCATCTTT. The chain has TRAV38-2/DV8 and TRDJ1; 10 positions agree with TRDD3. The CDR3 loop spans 25 amino acids. Germline V gives CDR1 TSESDYY, CDR2 QEAYKQQN.

As regards this clone: The TCRdb record carries a much larger clone's protein, which differs from this DNA's translation at residue 15; a read error is the likely cause, and the protein listed here is the DNA translation. J is TRDJ3 and V is TRDV3; 10 bases are a match to TRDD3. The junction had 34 bases not matched to a gene; V was cut back by 5 bases and J by 0 bases. CDR3 length equals 26 residues. Per the germline V gene, CDR1 is TVYSNPD and CDR2 is GDNSRS (reference sequence). The CDR3 here is CAPSVFRASQRTGGCPLSWDTRQMFF. CDR3 DNA sequence: TGTGCCCCCTCGGTATTCCGCGCCAGCCAGCGTACTGGGGGATGCCCCCTCTCCTGGGACACCCGACAGATGTTTTTC.

This clone has a count of ten or more. This probably arose from a read error, given a far larger clone one base away. Other DNA sequences within the sample encode an identical CDR3. This chain joins TRDV2 and TRDJ1; 10 positions agree with TRDD3. This CDR3 has 19 amino acids. Germline V lookup: CDR1 GEAIGNYY, CDR2 EKD. V lost 4 bases and J lost 0; bases outside the gene matches: 16. The CDR3 region has the DNA TGTGCCTGTGATTATGGGGGGATACGCAAGCTTTTACACACCGATAAACTCATCTTT. This encodes CACDYGGIRKLLHTDKLIF.

In its sample, this clone was seen many times. A far larger clone is off by one base, so a read error is likely. Other DNA sequences in this sample translate to the same CDR3. This chain connects TRDV2 to TRDJ1; D gene unclear. This CDR3 has 14 residues. Germline CDR1 is GEAIGNYY and CDR2 is EKD. CDR3 sequence (DNA): TGTGCCTGTGACTCCTTACTTAACACTGATAAACTCATCTTT. Amino acid sequence: CACDSLLNTDKLIF.